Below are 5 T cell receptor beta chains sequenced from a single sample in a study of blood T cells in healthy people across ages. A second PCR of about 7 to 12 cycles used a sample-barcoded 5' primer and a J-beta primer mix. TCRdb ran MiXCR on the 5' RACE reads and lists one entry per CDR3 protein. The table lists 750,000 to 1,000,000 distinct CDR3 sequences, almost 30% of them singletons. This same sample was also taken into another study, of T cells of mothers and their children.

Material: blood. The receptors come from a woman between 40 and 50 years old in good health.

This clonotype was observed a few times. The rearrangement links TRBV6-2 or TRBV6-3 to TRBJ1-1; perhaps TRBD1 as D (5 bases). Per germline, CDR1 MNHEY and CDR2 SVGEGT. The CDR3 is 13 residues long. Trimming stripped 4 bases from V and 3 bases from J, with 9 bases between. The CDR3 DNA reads TGTGCCAGCAGTTGGGGGGGATACACTGAAGCTTTCTTT. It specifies CASSWGGYTEAFF.

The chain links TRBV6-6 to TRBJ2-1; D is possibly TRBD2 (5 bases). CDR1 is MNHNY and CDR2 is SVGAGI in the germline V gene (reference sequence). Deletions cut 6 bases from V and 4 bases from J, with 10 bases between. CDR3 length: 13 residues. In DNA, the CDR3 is TGTGCCAGCAGCTCTAGCAGATACAATGAGCAGTTCTTC. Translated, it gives CASSSSRYNEQFF.

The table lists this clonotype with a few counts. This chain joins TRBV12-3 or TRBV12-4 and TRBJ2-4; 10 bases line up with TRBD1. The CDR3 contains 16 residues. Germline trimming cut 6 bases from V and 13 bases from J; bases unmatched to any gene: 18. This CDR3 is CASSPRTGGTYNEQYF. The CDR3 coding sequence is TGTGCCAGCAGCCCCAGGACAGGGGGAACCTACAATGAGCAGTACTTC.

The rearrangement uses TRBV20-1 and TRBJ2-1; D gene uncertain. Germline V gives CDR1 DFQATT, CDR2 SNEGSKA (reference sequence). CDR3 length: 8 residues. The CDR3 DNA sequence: TGCGGGGACAATGAGCAGTTCTTC. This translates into CGDNEQFF.

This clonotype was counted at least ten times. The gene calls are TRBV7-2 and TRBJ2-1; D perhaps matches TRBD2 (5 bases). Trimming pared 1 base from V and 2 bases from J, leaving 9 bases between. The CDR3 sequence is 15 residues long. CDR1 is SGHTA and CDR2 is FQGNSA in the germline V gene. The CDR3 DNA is TGTGCCAGCAGCTTAGACCTAGCCCCCTACAATGAGCAGTTCTTC. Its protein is CASSLDLAPYNEQFF.